The T cell receptor (beta chain) described here comes from a study of T-cell reconstitution after alpha-beta-depleted transplantation in children. The V end was cut by 6 bases, the J end by 6 bases, with 12 bases between. CDR1 and CDR2 (germline): SQVTM, ANQGSEA. The CDR3 length is 11 residues. This clonotype was found many times. Preparation of the TCRbeta library involved a method that used unique molecular identifiers. TCRdb processed the PCR reads anew with MiXCR; each CDR3 protein has one entry. The sample yields around 250,000 distinct CDR3 sequences, roughly 9.5% seen once. The genes are TRBV29-1 and TRBJ2-7, with a tentative D call TRBD1 (6 bases). The material sequenced was PBMCs from the stem cell graft donor, taken from the stem cell graft. The sequence was collected from a human donor who donated a stem cell graft to a child with SCID. As DNA, the CDR3 is TGCAGCGTCCAGGGGCCACGCGAGCAGTACTTC. Protein sequence: CSVQGPREQYF.